Each of the 19 T cell receptor beta chains below was sequenced from the same sample in a study of cytomegalovirus exposure and HLA in healthy donors. With 60 Vbeta and 13 Jbeta primers, the PCR was carried out. Generated by immunoSEQ multiplex PCR, the TCRdb table keeps only in-frame clones and is missing some. The table lists 100,000 or so clones, less than 85% of them singletons. Sequencing was done on a sample of PBMCs. These receptors originate from a man aged 30 to 45 in good health and CMV-seropositive.

The chain joins TRBV2 to TRBJ2-5, with TRBD2 identical over 9 bases. Germline lookup yields CDR1 SNHLY and CDR2 FYNNEI. This CDR3 is built from 14 residues. The V gene end was trimmed by 6 bases and the J gene end by 5 bases; junction bases not matched to a gene: 7. The CDR3 region is CASSAGGPWETQYF. CDR3 nucleotides: TGTGCCAGCAGCGCGGGGGGGCCGTGGGAGACCCAGTACTTC.

The chain recombines TRBV28 with TRBJ2-7; a possible D gene is TRBD1 (6 bases). There are 12 residues in the CDR3. Looked up from germline, CDR1 is MDHEN and CDR2 is SYDVKM. V lost 6 bases, J lost 4 bases, and 10 bases lay in between. The CDR3 DNA reads TGTGCCAGCAGACCCAGGGGATACGAGCAGTACGTC. Its protein is CASRPRGYEQYV.

CDR3 sequence reads: CASSLQRGNYEQYV. DNA for the CDR3: TGTGCCAGCAGCCTACAGCGGGGGAACTACGAGCAGTACGTC. The chain has TRBV7-8 and TRBJ2-7; TRBD2 agrees at 8 bases. Germline CDR1 SGHVS, CDR2 FQNEAQ. Losses at the gene ends were 5 bases for V and 3 bases for J; bases not matched to a gene: 6. This CDR3 is 14 amino acids long.

The chain carries TRBV4-2 and TRBJ2-3; 8 nucleotides align to TRBD2. J lost 1 base, V lost 4 bases, and 10 bases had no gene match. Germline V gene sequence: CDR1 LGHNA, CDR2 YNFKEQ. The CDR3 spans 17 residues. The CDR3 sequence is CASSPWVAGGGTDTQYF. The DNA for the CDR3 is TGTGCCAGCAGCCCCTGGGTGGCGGGGGGTGGCACAGATACGCAGTATTTT.

This sequence joins TRBV6-1 and TRBJ2-7; D unresolved. V shed 2 bases and J shed 6 bases, with 11 bases lying between them. The germline V gene has CDR1 MNHNS and CDR2 SASEGT. CDR3 length: 13 residues. For the CDR3, the DNA is TGTGCCAGCAGTGAACCTCCCGCAGGCGAGCAGTACGTC. Translation gives CASSEPPAGEQYV.

The chain carries TRBV9 and TRBJ1-1; D is undetermined. Deletions cut 4 bases from V and 3 bases from J, with 13 bases between. Per the germline V gene, CDR1 is SGDLS and CDR2 is YYNGEE. The CDR3 length is 14 residues. The DNA of the CDR3 is TGTGCCAGCAGCCTGATCCCCGGGGACACTGAAGCTTTCTTT. As protein: CASSLIPGDTEAFF.

A few counts support this clone. This chain links TRBV6-5 with TRBJ1-5; a weak D match, TRBD1 (6 bases). With 6 bases removed from V and 4 bases from J, the gap between germline ends came to 13 bases. Germline V CDR1 and CDR2: MNHEY, SVGAGI. The length of the CDR3 is 14 residues. CDR3 in DNA: TGTGCCAGCAGGGGGCCAGGGACAAATCAGCCCCAGCATTTT. Translation gives CASRGPGTNQPQHF.

The rearrangement links TRBV9 to TRBJ2-5; 8 positions agree with TRBD1. The end of the DNA fits TRBJ2-7 better, so the J call may be wrong. Germline CDR1 reads SGDLS; CDR2 reads YYNGEE. The CDR3 covers 14 residues. CDR3 nucleotides: TGTGCCAGCAGCAAATACAGGGGGTCCTACGAGCAGTACTTC. Amino acids: CASSKYRGSYEQYF.

The chain combines TRBV28 with TRBJ2-1; weak D call: TRBD2 (5 bases). V was pared by 4 bases and J by 3 bases, with 16 bases between. This CDR3 comprises 16 residues. Germline V gives CDR1 MDHEN, CDR2 SYDVKM. The CDR3 here is CASSSLAVTDYNEQFF. For the CDR3, the DNA is TGTGCCAGCAGTTCCCTAGCTGTAACTGACTACAATGAGCAGTTCTTC. Drawing the rest from reference TRBV28 and TRBJ2-1, the complete variable domain is DVKVTQSSRYLVKRTGEKVFLECVQDMDHENMFWYRQDPGLGLRLIYFSYDVKMKEKGDIPEGYSVSREKKERFSLILESASTNQTSMYLCASSSLAVTDYNEQFFGPGTRLTVL.

This chain links TRBV7-6 with TRBJ1-3; D is possibly TRBD1 (6 bases). V was pared by 0 bases and J by 2 bases, with 11 bases between. The CDR3 contains 16 residues. In germline, CDR1 is SGHVS, CDR2 FNYEAQ. CDR3 residues: CASSLASRQAGNTIYF. The CDR3 nucleotides are TGTGCCAGCAGCTTAGCTTCTAGACAGGCTGGAAACACCATATATTTT.

The CDR3 region is CASTSGGKVGETQYF. The CDR3 DNA reads TGCGCCAGCACATCTGGCGGGAAGGTTGGAGAGACCCAGTACTTC. V gene TRBV5-1 combines with J gene TRBJ2-5; TRBD2 is a possible D gene (6 bases). V was cut by 6 bases and J by 4 bases, with 19 bases left in between. Germline CDR1 reads SGHRS; CDR2 reads YFSETQ. This CDR3 region has 15 residues.

This clone was picked up one time. The CDR3 here is CASSQDQGTGRMNTEAFF. DNA of the CDR3: TGTGCCAGCAGCCAAGATCAAGGGACAGGGCGGATGAACACTGAAGCTTTCTTT. The V gene is TRBV14, the J gene TRBJ1-1, with 9 bases matching TRBD1. Germline-derived CDR1 and CDR2 are SGHDN and FVKESK. The CDR3 is 18 amino acids. After removal of 0 bases from V and 0 bases from J, the junction contained 8 bases not matched to a gene.

The chain has TRBV2 and TRBJ1-1; 10 bases agree with TRBD1. Germline CDR1 and CDR2: SNHLY and FYNNEI. The CDR3 totals 17 residues. The V gene end was trimmed by 3 bases and the J gene end by 1 base; junction bases not matched to a gene: 8. The CDR3 DNA follows: TGTGCCAGCAGTGAGGCCGGGACAGGGGATTCGAACACTGAAGCTTTCTTT. It specifies CASSEAGTGDSNTEAFF.

This clone has a handful of counts. The chain is built from TRBV30 and TRBJ2-1; no definite D call. CDR1 and CDR2 from the germline V gene are GTSNPN and SVGIG (reference sequence). The CDR3 runs to 14 residues. Trimming shortened V by 3 bases and J by 0 bases, and 9 bases separated the two germline ends. The CDR3: CAWRVRSSYNEQFF. In DNA form, the CDR3 reads TGTGCCTGGAGGGTACGGAGCTCCTACAATGAGCAGTTCTTC. The variable domain in full, completed from reference TRBV30 and TRBJ2-1, reads SQTIHQWPATLVQPVGSPLSLECTVEGTSNPNLYWYRQAAGRGLQLLFYSVGIGQISSEVPQNLSASRPQDRQFILSSKKLLLSDSGFYLCAWRVRSSYNEQFFGPGTRLTVL.

The genes are TRBV28 and TRBJ1-4; the D gene is possibly TRBD1 (5 bases). V shed 2 bases and J shed 8 bases, with 12 bases lying between them. The germline CDR1 and CDR2 sequences are MDHEN and SYDVKM. The CDR3 totals 14 residues. CDR3 sequence reads: CASSLVGGGEKLFF. DNA of the CDR3: TGTGCCAGCAGTTTAGTTGGGGGAGGAGAAAAACTGTTTTTT.

The J gene is TRBJ2-1, the V gene TRBV7-2; weak D call: TRBD2 (5 bases). The CDR3 loop spans 13 amino acids. V was clipped by 10 bases and J by 7 bases, with 17 bases between them. CDR1 is SGHTA and CDR2 is FQGNSA in the germline V gene. The DNA of the CDR3 is TGTGCCACTAATAACGGGTGGAGGAATGAGCAGTTCTTC. The encoded protein is CATNNGWRNEQFF. Complete variable domain (other parts from reference TRBV7-2 and TRBJ2-1): GAGVSQSPSNKVTEKGKDVELRCDPISGHTALYWYRQSLGQGLEFLIYFQGNSAPDKSGLPSDRFSAERTGGSVSTLTIQRTQQEDSAVYLCATNNGWRNEQFFGPGTRLTVL.

The rearrangement joins TRBV28 to TRBJ2-3, with 11 nucleotides matching TRBD1. Germline lookup yields CDR1 MDHEN and CDR2 SYDVKM. V dropped 10 bases and J dropped 5; count of bases not matched to a gene: 8. CDR3 length: 14 amino acids. CDR3 nucleotides: TGTGCCACCGGGGGACAGGGGGAGGAAGATACGCAGTATTTT. This translates into CATGGQGEEDTQYF.

V is TRBV28 and J is TRBJ1-2; 7 bases agree with TRBD1. Looked up from germline, CDR1 is MDHEN and CDR2 is SYDVKM. The CDR3 has 13 residues. The junction had 2 bases not matched to a gene; V was cut back by 6 bases and J by 1 base. The CDR3 bases are TGTGCCAGCAGCCGGGACAGTAACTATGGCTACACCTTC. Translating it yields CASSRDSNYGYTF.

V and J are TRBV7-9 and TRBJ2-5; possible D gene TRBD2, 6 bases. CDR3 size: 15 residues. The V end lost 0 bases, the J end lost 5 bases, and 13 bases lay between the germline ends. Per germline, CDR1 SEHNR and CDR2 FQNEAQ (reference sequence). CDR3 nucleotide sequence: TGTGCCAGCAGCTTAGCTCGGGGGATCGGCGAGACCCAGTACTTC. Its translation: CASSLARGIGETQYF.